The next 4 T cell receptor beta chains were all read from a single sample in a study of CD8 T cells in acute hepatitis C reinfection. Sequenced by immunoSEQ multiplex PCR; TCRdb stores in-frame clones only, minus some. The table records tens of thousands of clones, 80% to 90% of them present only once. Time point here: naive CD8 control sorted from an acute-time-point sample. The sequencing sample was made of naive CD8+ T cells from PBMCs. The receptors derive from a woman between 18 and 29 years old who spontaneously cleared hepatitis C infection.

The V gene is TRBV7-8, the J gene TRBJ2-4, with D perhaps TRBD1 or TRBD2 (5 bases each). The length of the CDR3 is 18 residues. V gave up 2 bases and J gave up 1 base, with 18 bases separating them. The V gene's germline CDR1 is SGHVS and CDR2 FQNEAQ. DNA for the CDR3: TGTGCCAGCAGCTTACCGGGACCAGACCCGAGGGCCAAAAACATTCAGTACTTC. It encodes CASSLPGPDPRAKNIQYF.

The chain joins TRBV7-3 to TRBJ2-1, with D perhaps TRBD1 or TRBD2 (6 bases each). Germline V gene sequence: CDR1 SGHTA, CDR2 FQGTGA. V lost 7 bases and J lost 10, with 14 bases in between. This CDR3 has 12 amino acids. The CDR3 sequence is CASKGNGGEQFF. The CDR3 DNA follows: TGTGCCAGCAAGGGGAACGGGGGCGAGCAGTTCTTC. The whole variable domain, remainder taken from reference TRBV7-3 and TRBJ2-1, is GAGVSQTPSNKVTEKGKYVELRCDPISGHTALYWYRQSLGQGPEFLIYFQGTGAADDSGLPNDRFFAVRPEGSVSTLKIQRTERGDSAVYLCASKGNGGEQFFGPGTRLTVL.

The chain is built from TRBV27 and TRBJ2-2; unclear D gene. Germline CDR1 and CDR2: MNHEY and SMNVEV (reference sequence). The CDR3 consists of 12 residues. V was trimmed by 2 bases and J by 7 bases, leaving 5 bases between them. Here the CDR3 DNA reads TGTGCCAGCAGTTTAATAGGCGGGGAGCTGTTTTTT. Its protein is CASSLIGGELFF.

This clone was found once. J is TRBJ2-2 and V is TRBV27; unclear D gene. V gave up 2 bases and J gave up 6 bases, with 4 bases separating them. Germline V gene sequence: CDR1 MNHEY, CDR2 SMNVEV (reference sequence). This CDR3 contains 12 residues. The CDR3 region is CASSLIAGELFF. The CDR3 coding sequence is TGTGCCAGCAGTTTAATCGCCGGGGAGCTGTTTTTT.